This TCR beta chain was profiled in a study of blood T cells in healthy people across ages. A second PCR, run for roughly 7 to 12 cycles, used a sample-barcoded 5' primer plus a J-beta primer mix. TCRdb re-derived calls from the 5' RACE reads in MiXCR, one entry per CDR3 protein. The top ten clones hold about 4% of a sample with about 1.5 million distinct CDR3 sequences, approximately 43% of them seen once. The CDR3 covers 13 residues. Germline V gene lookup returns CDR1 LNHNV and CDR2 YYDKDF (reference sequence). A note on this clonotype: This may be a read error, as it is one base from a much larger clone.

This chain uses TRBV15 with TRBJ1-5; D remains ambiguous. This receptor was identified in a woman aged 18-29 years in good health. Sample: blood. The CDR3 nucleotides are TGTACCACCACCTGGTCGAGCAATCAGCCCCAGCATTTT. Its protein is CTTTWSSNQPQHF. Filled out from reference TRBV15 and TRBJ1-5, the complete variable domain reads DAMVIQNPRYQVTQFGKPVTLSCSQTLNHNVMYWYQQKSSQAPKLLFHYYDKDFNNEADTPDNFQSRRPNTSFCFLDIRSPGLGDTAMYLCTTTWSSNQPQHFGDGTRLSIL.